This T cell receptor beta chain was captured in a study of response to subunit inactivated influenza vaccine. Study results and limitations: After each seasonal influenza vaccination, few new T cells are recruited, the authors suggested.

Per the germline V gene, CDR1 is SGHRS and CDR2 is YFSETQ. Trimming removed 0 bases from V and 9 bases from J; junction bases left unmatched: 7. CDR3 length: 15 residues. TCRdb itself ran the RT-PCR reads through MiXCR, one entry per CDR3 protein. In the table there are 500,000 to 650,000 distinct CDR3 sequences, 7.5% to 8.5% of which are singletons. Of note for this clonotype: Antigen unknown.

The V and J genes are TRBV5-1 and TRBJ2-1, with 9 positions matching TRBD2. The input for sequencing was PBMCs from blood, taken around 2 years after vaccination. The TCR originated in a man between 50 and 75 years old who received an inactivated influenza vaccine. CDR3 sequence: CASSLDGLAGLEQFF. The CDR3 nucleotides read TGCGCCAGCAGCTTGGATGGCCTAGCGGGACTTGAGCAGTTCTTC.